One and the same sample provided the 26 T cell receptor beta chains below, sequenced in a study of technical replicates of blood from a few donors. TCRdb's copy holds only in-frame clones and misses some; the assay was immunoSEQ multiplex PCR. The data show over 70,000 clones, just under 97% seen once. Sequenced material: T cells isolated from PBMCs. The receptors shown here come from a human donor in good health.

The V call is TRBV5-1, the J call TRBJ1-2; 8 positions match TRBD1. Germline V gives CDR1 SGHRS, CDR2 YFSETQ. CDR3 length: 15 residues. V gave up 2 bases and J gave up 11 bases; unmatched junction bases: 14. The CDR3 DNA follows: TGCGCCAGCAGCTTTACGGGACAGGAGGCCTTGAGATACACCTTC. Translated, it gives CASSFTGQEALRYTF.

The CDR3 sequence is CASSLRWYEQYF. The CDR3 DNA sequence: TGTGCCAGCAGTCTTAGATGGTACGAGCAGTACTTC. The genes are TRBV28 and TRBJ2-7; no firm D call. Trimming left V 5 bases short and J 4 bases short, with 9 bases between. The CDR3 contains 12 residues. The germline V gene has CDR1 MDHEN and CDR2 SYDVKM.

The J gene is TRBJ2-4, the V gene TRBV29-1; perhaps TRBD1 as D (5 bases). The germline gives CDR1 SQVTM, CDR2 ANQGSEA. Trimming took 4 bases from V and 3 from J, leaving 13 bases between them. CDR3 length: 14 amino acids. CDR3 region: CSVGSQGGKNIQYF. The CDR3 DNA sequence: TGCAGCGTTGGTAGTCAGGGTGGCAAAAACATTCAGTACTTC.

The table lists this clone with a few counts. The chain recombines TRBV5-1 with TRBJ2-1; TRBD2 agrees at 11 bases. The CDR3 length is 14 residues. From germline, CDR1 is SGHRS and CDR2 YFSETQ. Unmatched junction bases numbered 3, after V lost 6 bases and J lost 4 bases. The CDR3 nucleotides are TGCGCCAGCAAACTAGCGGGAGAGTACAATGAGCAGTTCTTC. Translation: CASKLAGEYNEQFF.

The rearrangement links TRBV19 to TRBJ1-2; a possible D gene is TRBD1 (5 bases). The CDR3 length is 15 residues. Looked up from germline, CDR1 is LNHDA and CDR2 is SQIVND (reference sequence). The V end lost 4 bases, the J end lost 4 bases, and 16 bases lay between the germline ends. The CDR3 DNA reads TGTGCCAGTAGTACAAACAGGTTAGAGAGCTATGGCTACACCTTC. This sequence encodes CASSTNRLESYGYTF.

V is TRBV21-1 and J is TRBJ2-2; TRBD2 is taken as the D call from the table, unchecked against the DNA. TRBV21-1 is listed as a pseudogene. The CDR3 is 19 residues long. For the CDR3, the DNA is TGTGCCAGCAGCAAACACCTCCACGGACTAGCGGGAGTTGCCGGGGAGCTGTTTTTT. It specifies CASSKHLHGLAGVAGELFF.

This rearrangement joins TRBV28 to TRBJ1-1; D is unresolved. The germline V gene encodes CDR1 MDHEN and CDR2 SYDVKM. The V gene lost 4 bases and the J gene lost 6 bases, with 9 bases spanning the gap. The CDR3 sequence is 12 residues long. The CDR3 sequence is CASSSTGSEAFF. The CDR3 DNA sequence: TGTGCCAGCAGTTCCACGGGGTCTGAAGCTTTCTTT.

The chain couples TRBV27 to TRBJ2-5; possibly TRBD2 for D (6 bases). The CDR3 length is 15 residues. The germline CDR1 and CDR2 sequences are MNHEY and SMNVEV (reference sequence). V was pared by 4 bases and J by 2 bases, with 14 bases between. CDR3 region: CASSSPGVRQETQYF. Here the CDR3 DNA reads TGTGCCAGCAGTTCACCGGGAGTAAGACAAGAGACCCAGTACTTC.

CDR3 in DNA: TGTGCCAGCACCCCCGGGGGCGGGAGGTTAGGAGAGACCCAGTACTTC. Translating gives CASTPGGGRLGETQYF. The chain combines TRBV7-8 with TRBJ2-5; the match to TRBD2 covers 8 bases. The CDR3 has 16 amino acids. Germline loops: CDR1 SGHVS, CDR2 FQNEAQ. J gave up 4 bases and V 7 bases, and 14 bases lay outside the gene matches.

The gene calls are TRBV2 and TRBJ2-2; 8 nucleotides match TRBD1. V dropped 4 bases and J dropped 4; count of bases not matched to a gene: 5. Germline CDR1 SNHLY, CDR2 FYNNEI. The CDR3 extends over 15 amino acids. The DNA of the CDR3 is TGTGCCAGCAGTGCTGGCAGGGGGCTCACCGGGGAGCTGTTTTTT. Translation: CASSAGRGLTGELFF.

CDR3: CASIPTTGGIGELFF. For the CDR3, the DNA is TGTGCCAGCATCCCAACGACAGGGGGGATCGGGGAGCTGTTTTTT. The chain uses TRBV2 and TRBJ2-2; TRBD1 aligns across 9 bases. This CDR3 contains 15 residues. Looked up from germline, CDR1 is SNHLY and CDR2 is FYNNEI. With 7 bases clipped from V and 7 bases from J, the junction kept 10 bases outside the gene matches.

The V gene is TRBV7-8, the J gene TRBJ2-7, with 8 bases aligning to TRBD2. The junction had 8 bases not matched to a gene; V was cut back by 1 base and J by 6 bases. The CDR3 consists of 15 residues. Germline V gene sequence: CDR1 SGHVS, CDR2 FQNEAQ. The CDR3 nucleotides read TGTGCCAGCAGCTTAGAGATCGGGGGGGAGGTCGAGCAGTACTTC. This codes for CASSLEIGGEVEQYF.

This rearrangement joins TRBV7-8 to TRBJ2-7; perhaps TRBD1 as D (6 bases). The CDR3 consists of 15 residues. Germline-derived CDR1 and CDR2 are SGHVS and FQNEAQ. V was trimmed by 5 bases and J by 0 bases, leaving 14 bases between them. CDR3 amino acids: CASSPPGQSSYEQYF. The CDR3 DNA reads TGTGCCAGCAGCCCACCGGGACAAAGCTCCTACGAGCAGTACTTC.

The chain couples TRBV6-5 to TRBJ2-7, with 8 nucleotides matching TRBD1. This CDR3 contains 15 residues. Germline V lookup: CDR1 MNHEY, CDR2 SVGAGI. V trimming: 2 bases; J trimming: 3 bases; junction bases outside the gene matches: 6. In nucleotides, the CDR3 is TGTGCCAGCAGTTACGGGGGACAGGCTTTCTACGAGCAGTACTTC. This codes for CASSYGGQAFYEQYF.

CDR3 DNA sequence: TGTGCCAGCAGCTTGGTCATTTCCGAGCAGTACTTC. Translating gives CASSLVISEQYF. The chain employs TRBV5-8 and TRBJ2-7; D is ambiguous. Germline V gene data show CDR1 as SGHTS and CDR2 as YDEGEE. The V end was cut by 0 bases, the J end by 6 bases, with 7 bases between. The CDR3 has 12 residues.

The CDR3 here is CASSPQGAPYNEQFF. Written as DNA, the CDR3 is TGTGCCAGCAGCCCGCAGGGGGCCCCCTACAATGAGCAGTTCTTC. The chain has TRBV9 and TRBJ2-1; 8 bases agree with TRBD1. With V trimmed by 4 bases and J by 2 bases, 5 bases remained unmatched. Germline V CDR1 and CDR2: SGDLS, YYNGEE. This CDR3 comprises 15 residues.

This chain connects TRBV6-5 to TRBJ2-5; 15 nucleotides agree with TRBD2. V shed 4 bases and J 5 bases; nucleotides not matched to a gene: 5. Germline V gives CDR1 MNHEY, CDR2 SVGAGI. The CDR3 runs 16 residues. In DNA form, the CDR3 reads TGTGCCAGCAGTTGGACTAGCGGGAGGGCAGATGAGACCCAGTACTTC. This gives the protein CASSWTSGRADETQYF.

The sample holds one count of this clone. This chain joins TRBV6-5 and TRBJ1-1, with 10 positions matching TRBD1. Germline CDR1 reads MNHEY; CDR2 reads SVGAGI. This CDR3 contains 15 residues. V shed 6 bases and J 11 bases; nucleotides not matched to a gene: 15. CDR3 loop: CASSMSGTGVRAAFF. The CDR3 DNA sequence: TGTGCCAGCAGCATGTCCGGGACAGGGGTTAGGGCGGCTTTCTTT.

The gene calls are TRBV28 and TRBJ1-2; no firm D call. The CDR3 totals 19 residues. Trimming took 3 bases from V and 5 from J, leaving 28 bases between them. Germline V gene data show CDR1 as MDHEN and CDR2 as SYDVKM. The CDR3 DNA sequence: TGTGCCAGCAGTTTTGATTTAGGTAAAAAAGCCTCAGGAACGTATGGCTACACCTTC. It codes for CASSFDLGKKASGTYGYTF.

This sequence joins TRBV30 and TRBJ2-1, with 7 bases matching TRBD1. Germline CDR1 and CDR2: GTSNPN and SVGIG (reference sequence). CDR3 length: 15 residues. V was pared by 0 bases and J by 6 bases, with 8 bases of the junction left unmatched. CDR3 sequence reads: CAWSVGGPPVNEQFF. The CDR3 bases are TGTGCCTGGAGTGTAGGGGGCCCCCCGGTCAATGAGCAGTTCTTC.

The chain couples TRBV29-1 to TRBJ2-3; D might be TRBD1 (5 bases). The germline gives CDR1 SQVTM, CDR2 ANQGSEA. The length of the CDR3 is 14 residues. V lost 0 bases and J lost 2, with 9 bases in between. The CDR3 nucleotides are TGCAGCGTTGAAGATCGACAGAACACAGATACGCAGTATTTT. Amino acid sequence: CSVEDRQNTDTQYF.

This rearrangement joins TRBV11-2 to TRBJ2-7, with a weak D call TRBD2 (6 bases). V lost 3 bases, J lost 1 base, and 19 bases lay in between. Germline-derived CDR1 and CDR2 are SGHAT and FQNNGV. The CDR3 length is 17 residues. This chain's CDR3 is CASSLGLQWGESYEQYF. Written as DNA, the CDR3 is TGTGCCAGCAGCTTGGGCCTACAGTGGGGGGAATCCTACGAGCAGTACTTC.

The V and J genes are TRBV7-9 and TRBJ1-2; D gene unclear. Germline V gene data show CDR1 as SEHNR and CDR2 as FQNEAQ (reference sequence). V gave up 5 bases and J gave up 6 bases, with 13 bases separating them. This CDR3 contains 13 residues. DNA of the CDR3: TGTGCCAGCAGCCCTAGGAATCAAAATGGCTACACCTTC. Its translation: CASSPRNQNGYTF.

V and J are TRBV7-9 and TRBJ1-1; no definite D call. V was clipped by 0 bases and J by 8 bases, with 13 bases between them. The CDR3 totals 14 residues. Germline lookup yields CDR1 SEHNR and CDR2 FQNEAQ (reference sequence). CDR3 DNA sequence: TGTGCCAGCAGCTTAGCCGTTATGACGGGAGAAGCTTTCTTT. Its translation is CASSLAVMTGEAFF. Drawing the rest from reference TRBV7-9 and TRBJ1-1, the complete variable domain is DTGVSQNPRHKITKRGQNVTFRCDPISEHNRLYWYRQTLGQGPEFLTYFQNEAQLEKSRLLSDRFSAERPKGSFSTLEIQRTEQGDSAMYLCASSLAVMTGEAFFGQGTRLTVV.

The rearrangement uses TRBV11-2 and TRBJ1-2; TRBD1 aligns across 7 bases. Trimming cost V 5 bases and J 6 bases; bases outside gene matches: 9. The V gene's germline CDR1 is SGHAT and CDR2 FQNNGV. The CDR3 runs 14 residues. Here the CDR3 reads CASSLRPTGDGYTF. CDR3 coding DNA: TGTGCCAGCAGCCTACGACCAACAGGGGATGGCTACACCTTC.

The CDR3, as DNA: TGTGCCAGCAGTGCCCTAGGGGACAGGGAAGGGGATACGCAGTATTTT. This encodes CASSALGDREGDTQYF. The rearrangement links TRBV6-1 to TRBJ2-3; TRBD1 matches at 9 bases. Germline V gives CDR1 MNHNS, CDR2 SASEGT. J lost 6 bases, V lost 4 bases, and 11 bases had no gene match. CDR3 length: 16 amino acids.